This note documents a single T cell receptor beta chain sequence. The data derive from a study of T cell responses to AZD1222 COVID-19 vaccine. Study-level information: Some second doses came at about 4 weeks and others at about 12 weeks; these were pooled.

Data came from immunoSEQ multiplex PCR; TCRdb stores just in-frame clones and leaves some out. Altogether 150,000 to 200,000 clones are present, 94% being singletons, with the ten largest covering about 0.64%. CDR1 is SEHNR and CDR2 is FQNEAQ in the germline V gene (reference sequence). The CDR3 contains 18 residues. Between the trimmed V and J ends, which lost 0 bases and 0 bases, there was a span of 14 bases. The receptor was derived from an adult in good health. The sequenced sample was peripheral blood, obtained on day 0 of AZD1222 vaccination. The chain is built from TRBV7-9 and TRBJ1-4; D is unclear. The CDR3 loop is CASSLAIQSKATNEKLFF. In DNA, the CDR3 is TGTGCCAGCAGCTTAGCGATCCAGTCCAAAGCAACTAATGAAAAACTGTTTTTT.